Here is one T cell receptor (beta chain) with its context. This entry comes from a study of shared clonotypes between healthy human individuals. Libraries were prepared by immunoSEQ multiplex PCR; TCRdb keeps only in-frame clonotypes and omits some of them. This sample carries 1,500,000 or so clones, approximately 98.5% of them seen once, and the ten largest clones take around 0.33%. The CDR3 consists of 16 residues. Germline CDR1 and CDR2: SGDLS and YYNGEE. Trimming removed 1 base at V and 1 base at J, with 13 bases between. Sequencing was done on a sample of naive CD4+ T cells sorted from blood. Noted subset: CD45RA+ positively selected. The chain employs TRBV9 and TRBJ2-3, with D perhaps being TRBD1 or TRBD2 (5 bases each). The sequence was collected from a man aged 30-40 years in good health. The DNA for the CDR3 is TGTGCCAGCAGCGTATCCGGGACCCCACGCACAGATACGCAGTATTTT. Translation gives CASSVSGTPRTDTQYF.